This T cell receptor (beta chain) is from a study of blood T cell repertoires in COVID-19. Method: immunoSEQ multiplex PCR; TCRdb's copy keeps in-frame clones and lacks some. The sample includes 150,000 to 200,000 clones, approximately 80% of them seen just once. Germline V gene data show CDR1 as KGHSH and CDR2 as LQKENI. The CDR3 is made up of 12 amino acids. The V end was cut by 1 base, the J end by 10 bases, with 8 bases between. Sequenced material: peripheral blood. This TCR derives from a human donor in a cohort sampled during active COVID-19. This sequence joins TRBV18 and TRBJ2-1; D may be TRBD2 (6 bases). The DNA for the CDR3 is TGTGCCAGCTCACCACGGGGAGGCGAGCAGTTCTTC. Protein sequence: CASSPRGGEQFF. Full variable domain (remainder filled in from reference TRBV18 and TRBJ2-1): NAGVMQNPRHLVRRRGQEARLRCSPMKGHSHVYWYRQLPEEGLKFMVYLQKENIIDESGMPKERFSAEFPKEGPSILRIQQVVRGDSAAYFCASSPRGGEQFFGPGTRLTVL.